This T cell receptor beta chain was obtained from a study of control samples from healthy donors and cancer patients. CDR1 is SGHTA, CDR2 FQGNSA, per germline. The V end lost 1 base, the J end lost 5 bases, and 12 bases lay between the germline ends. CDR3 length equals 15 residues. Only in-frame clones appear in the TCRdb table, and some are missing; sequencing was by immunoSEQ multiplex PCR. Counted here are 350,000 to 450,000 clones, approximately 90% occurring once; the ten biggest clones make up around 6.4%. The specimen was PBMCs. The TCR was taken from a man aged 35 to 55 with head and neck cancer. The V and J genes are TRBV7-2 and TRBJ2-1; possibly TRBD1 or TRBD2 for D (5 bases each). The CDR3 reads CASSLGPGPNNEQFF. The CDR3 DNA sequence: TGTGCCAGCAGCTTAGGTCCGGGACCCAACAATGAGCAGTTCTTC.